The clone carrying this TCR beta chain has just a few counts. The antigen remains undetermined. Trimming cost V 8 bases and J 0 bases, with 14 bases left between them. The CDR3 extends over 15 amino acids. CDR1 is MDHEN, CDR2 SYDVKM, per germline. Patients having uncontrolled infection, another autoimmune disease, pregnancy or lactation were not included. The sample comes from a study of T cells in Graves' hyperthyroidism and ophthalmopathy. Findings of the study overall: Most clonotypes that expanded in the thyroid above 0.001 also showed up in blood. The model predicted ophthalmopathy a median around six months before onset. Using 13 V-J features, a model discriminated ophthalmopathy from stable hyperthyroidism.

Using RNA transcripts as the source, TCR beta CDR3 regions were amplified. An initial round of RT-PCR targeting the TCR CDR3 relied on the HTBI primer set. MiXCR, applied by TCRdb to the multiplex PCR reads, yields one record per CDR3 protein. This table holds 450,000 to 600,000 distinct CDR3 sequences, 20% found once. The sample was blood. This chain links TRBV28 with TRBJ2-4; D might be TRBD1 or TRBD2, each matching 5 bases. The receptor comes from a man in his forties with Graves' ophthalmopathy. The CDR3 reads CASGGLGGAKNIQYF. DNA for the CDR3: TGTGCCAGCGGCGGACTTGGGGGAGCCAAAAACATTCAGTACTTC.